This entry lists 3 T cell receptor beta chains sequenced from one sample in a study of blood T cell repertoires in COVID-19. The table came from immunoSEQ multiplex PCR; TCRdb's copy has only in-frame clones and leaves some out. The sample has hundreds of thousands of clones, 70% to 90% seen once. The specimen was PBMCs or T cells enriched from blood (not recorded which). The receptor set was obtained from a middle-aged woman who had recovered from COVID-19.

This sequence joins TRBV29-1 and TRBJ2-3; 13 positions agree with TRBD2. The CDR3 covers 16 residues. With 6 bases clipped from V and 3 bases from J, the junction kept 9 bases outside the gene matches. CDR1 and CDR2 (germline): SQVTM, ANQGSEA. CDR3 loop: CSVDPWTSGSTDTQYF. CDR3 DNA sequence: TGCAGCGTCGACCCTTGGACTAGCGGGAGTACAGATACGCAGTATTTT.

The chain links TRBV6-5 to TRBJ2-1; TRBD2 aligns across 9 bases. V shed 4 bases, J shed 7 bases, and the junction held 8 bases outside the gene matches. Per the germline V gene, CDR1 is MNHEY and CDR2 is SVGAGI. The CDR3 totals 15 residues. CDR3 protein: CASSWRASGKNEQFF. The CDR3 coding sequence is TGTGCCAGCAGTTGGCGGGCTAGCGGGAAGAATGAGCAGTTCTTC.

On this clone itself: This sequence may be a read error, since a much larger clone differs from it by one base. V and J are TRBV5-6 and TRBJ2-1, with 7 bases matching TRBD2. The CDR3 extends over 12 amino acids. J lost 10 bases, V lost 2 bases, and 3 bases had no gene match. Germline V gene data show CDR1 as SGHDT and CDR2 as YYEEEE. The CDR3 loop is CASSFSGYEQFF. For the CDR3, the DNA is TGTGCCAGCAGCTTTAGCGGGTACGAGCAGTTCTTC.